This TCR beta chain derives from a study of T cell responses to AZD1222 COVID-19 vaccine. Study conclusions and caveats: The donor group comprised mostly white British people and more females; the analysis possibly underestimated clonal diversity. The repertoires were collected only after the peak T cell response. With two AZD1222 doses given, Spike-specific TCR breadth and depth both rose.

Germline V gives CDR1 MNHNY, CDR2 SVGAGI (reference sequence). The trim removed 0 bases at V and 3 bases at J, leaving 0 bases unmatched. This CDR3 comprises 16 residues. Profiled with immunoSEQ multiplex PCR; TCRdb holds only in-frame clones, not every one. The sample yields about 180,000 clones, 85% to 90% seen once. Comments on this clone: Its cognate antigen is unknown.

The chain couples TRBV6-6 to TRBJ2-7; 15 positions match TRBD2. The TCR was taken from an adult who received the MenACWY meningococcal vaccine as a control. Sequencing used peripheral blood, obtained 28 days after the second dose of the MenACWY control vaccine. The CDR3 protein is CASSYSGLAGGYEQYF. CDR3 DNA sequence: TGTGCCAGCAGTTACTCGGGACTAGCGGGAGGCTACGAGCAGTACTTC.